The clone carrying this T cell receptor beta chain was seen only a few times. Its specificity is not known. Graves' hyperthyroidism qualified as stable when ophthalmopathy did not progress within 18 months. Each diagnosis drew on symptoms, thyroxine, TRAb, thyroid ultrasound and orbital computed tomography findings. These data belong to a study of T cells in Graves' hyperthyroidism and ophthalmopathy. It was RNA transcripts that yielded the amplified TCR beta CDR3 regions. A set of HTBI primers served as the primers for a first-round RT-PCR of the TCR CDR3. One entry per CDR3 protein, called by TCRdb with MiXCR from the multiplex PCR reads. The data contain approximately 210,000 distinct CDR3 sequences, over 15% of them seen just once; the ten biggest clones take up approximately 50%. After removal of 10 bases from V and 2 bases from J, the junction contained 5 bases not matched to a gene. The germline V gene has CDR1 ENHRY and CDR2 SYGVKD. CDR3 length: 13 amino acids.

Whole-study results and caveats: Ophthalmopathy and stable hyperthyroidism were separated by a 13 V-J model. Also found in blood were most expanded thyroid clonotypes above 0.001.

The V call is TRBV10-3, the J call TRBJ1-2; TRBD1 agrees at 9 bases. Sequencing was carried out using blood. The source is a man aged 50-59 years with Graves' hyperthyroidism. The DNA for the CDR3 is TGTGCCACCTCGGACAGGGGAAACTATGGCTACACCTTC. This codes for CATSDRGNYGYTF.